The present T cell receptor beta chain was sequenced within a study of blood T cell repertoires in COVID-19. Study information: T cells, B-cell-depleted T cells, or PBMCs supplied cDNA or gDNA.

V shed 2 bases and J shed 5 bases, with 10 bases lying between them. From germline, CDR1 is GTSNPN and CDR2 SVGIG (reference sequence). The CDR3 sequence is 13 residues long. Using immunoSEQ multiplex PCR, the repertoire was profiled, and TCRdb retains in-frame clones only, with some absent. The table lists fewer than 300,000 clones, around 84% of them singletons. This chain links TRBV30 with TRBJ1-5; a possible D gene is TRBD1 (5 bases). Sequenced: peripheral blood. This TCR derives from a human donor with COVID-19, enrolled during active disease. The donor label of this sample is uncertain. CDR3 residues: CAWSTGDYQPQHF. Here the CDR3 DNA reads TGTGCCTGGAGTACCGGGGACTATCAGCCCCAGCATTTT.